This is a list of T cell receptor beta chains from one sample in a study of cytomegalovirus exposure and HLA in healthy donors. The data were produced by immunoSEQ multiplex PCR, yet TCRdb's version contains in-frame clones alone and is incomplete. The table has about 180,000 clones, around 77% seen once. Sequences were obtained from PBMCs. These receptors originate from a man aged 55 to 70 in good health and CMV-seronegative. The CDR3 runs from the conserved cysteine through the conserved F or W. The D gene is left open where the match is weak. Rows may omit the clone size; those that give it use once, few, many or a size class.

TRBJ2-1,NA,NA,TRBV4-3,TGCGCCAGCAGCCAAGATTGGGCAGGGCGGAATGAGCAGTTCTTC,CASSQDWAGRNEQFF
TRBJ2-1,NA,TRBD1,TRBV5-1,TGCGCCAGCAGGCCGACAGGGGGCACCTACAATGAGCAGTTCTTC,CASRPTGGTYNEQFF
TRBJ2-3,NA,NA,TRBV13,TGTGCCAGCAGCTTAGGCGGTAGCACAGATACGCAGTATTTT,CASSLGGSTDTQYF
TRBJ2-7,NA,TRBD1,TRBV6-5,TGTGCCAGCCGGAAGCAGGGGGCGGTCGAGCAGTACTTC,CASRKQGAVEQYF
TRBJ1-1,NA,NA,TRBV6-5,TGTGCCAGCAGTTACGGGGCAGGGGTGGCGGACACTGAAGCTTTCTTT,CASSYGAGVADTEAFF
TRBJ2-5,NA,TRBD2,TRBV19,TGTGCCAGTAGTATAGCCAGCGGGGGGGTTCACTTC,CASSIASGGVHF
TRBJ1-4,NA,TRBD1,TRBV5-4,TGTGCCAGCACCCGGGACAGGGGGAATGAAAAACTGTTTTTT,CASTRDRGNEKLFF
TRBJ1-5,NA,NA,TRBV29-1,TGCAGCGTTGAAGTGACAGTTGGCGCCCCCCAGCATTTT,CSVEVTVGAPQHF
TRBJ2-5,NA,NA,TRBV9,TGTGCCAGCAGCCTTGGCCTAGGTGAGACGCGAGAGACCCAGTACTTC,CASSLGLGETRETQYF
TRBJ2-5,few,NA,TRBV5-4,TGTGCCAGCAGCGAAACCGGGACTTGGGAAGAGACCCAGTACTTC,CASSETGTWEETQYF
TRBJ2-3,once,NA,TRBV9,TGTGCCAGCAGCGTAGGGACAAACACAGATACGCAGTATTTT,CASSVGTNTDTQYF
TRBJ2-7,NA,NA,TRBV7-9,TGTGCCAGCAGCCAAATAAAGACAGTGCCCTACGAGCAGTACTTC,CASSQIKTVPYEQYF
TRBJ2-1,NA,TRBD2,TRBV5-1,TGCGCCAGCAGCCGGGACTACGGGTCCTACAATGAGCAGTTCTTC,CASSRDYGSYNEQFF
TRBJ1-2,NA,NA,TRBV6-6,TGTGCCAGCAGCCCCCTACAGTATGGCTACACCTTC,CASSPLQYGYTF
TRBJ2-3,NA,TRBD1,TRBV5-4,TGTGCCAGCAGCCAGACAGGGTTTGCAGATACGCAGTATTTT,CASSQTGFADTQYF
TRBJ1-2,NA,NA,TRBV6-1,TGTGCCAGCAGTAAAGGCGGTACGAGCGGGTGCGGCTACACCTTC,CASSKGGTSGCGYTF
TRBJ2-5,NA,TRBD2,TRBV29-1,TGCAGCGTGGGGGGAGTAGCGGGAGCGGAGACCCAGTACTTC,CSVGGVAGAETQYF
TRBJ2-1,NA,NA,TRBV19,TGTGCCAGTAATGGGGGCGAGCTTTACAATGAGCAGTTCTTC,CASNGGELYNEQFF
TRBJ2-2,NA,NA,TRBV2,TGTGCCAGCAGTCAAACCGGGACTCCAAGTGGCGGGGAGCTGTTTTTT,CASSQTGTPSGGELFF
TRBJ2-7,NA,NA,TRBV5-6,TGTGCCAGCAGCTTGGGCGGAGTCTACGAGCAGTACTTC,CASSLGGVYEQYF
TRBJ1-5,once,NA,TRBV27,TGTGCCAGCAGTTTTCAGTACCGCGGGGATGGGAATCAGCCCCAGCATTTT,CASSFQYRGDGNQPQHF
TRBJ1-6,NA,NA,TRBV5-1,TGCGCCAGCAGCTTGGGGTTAGAGAATTCACCCCTCCACTTT,CASSLGLENSPLHF
TRBJ1-2,NA,NA,TRBV19,TGTGCCAGTAGTATTCAGGTCTTTAACTATGGCTACACCTTC,CASSIQVFNYGYTF
TRBJ2-2,NA,TRBD1,TRBV5-1,TGCGCCAGCAGCCCCCATGGACAGGGGGCGGGCGGGGAGCTGTTTTTT,CASSPHGQGAGGELFF
TRBJ2-5,few,TRBD2,TRBV5-1,TGCGCCAGCAGCCCGGGACTAGCGGGAAACCCCTTTGAGACCCAGTACTTC,CASSPGLAGNPFETQYF
TRBJ1-6,NA,NA,TRBV15,TGTGCCACCAGCCCGAGTGGGCAGCCCCTCCACTTT,CATSPSGQPLHF
TRBJ1-1,NA,TRBD1,TRBV5-4,TGTGCCAGCAGCTCGCCTGACAGGGGGAACACTGAAGCTTTCTTT,CASSSPDRGNTEAFF
TRBJ2-2,NA,NA,TRBV6-6,TGTGCCAGCAGTTCAGACACCGGGGAGCTGTTTTTT,CASSSDTGELFF
TRBJ1-1,NA,NA,TRBV5-1,TGCGCCAGCAGCTCGTCAGGTATGGGGAACACTGAAGCTTTCTTT,CASSSSGMGNTEAFF
TRBJ2-7,NA,TRBD2,TRBV11-2,TGTGCCAGCAGCTACGGACTAGCGGGGGCCTACGAGCAGTACTTC,CASSYGLAGAYEQYF
TRBJ2-2,NA,NA,TRBV10-1,TGCGCCAGCAGTTCCCGGGTAAACACCGGGGAGCTGTTTTTT,CASSSRVNTGELFF